The rows below give T cell receptor beta chains drawn from one sample of a study of identical twins. MiXCR, applied by TCRdb to the 5' RACE reads, yields one record per CDR3 protein. The sample consists of around 220,000 distinct CDR3 sequences, 10% of them appearing once. Sequenced material: memory T cells sorted from blood. Receptor source: a man aged 50-60 years in good health. CDR3s include the opening cysteine and the closing phenylalanine or tryptophan. D genes are given only for firm matches. Size values are once, few and many counts, or a class for expanded clones, and some rows have none.

J gene,D gene,clone size,V gene,CDR3 DNA,CDR3 protein
TRBJ2-5,-,-,TRBV20-1,TGCAGTGCTAGGGAAGCGGGCAGGGGGTCAGAGACCCAGTACTTC,CSAREAGRGSETQYF
TRBJ2-7,TRBD2,few,TRBV20-1,TGCAGTGCTAGAGATACTAGCGGACGCTCATCGGGCTACGAGCAGTACTTC,CSARDTSGRSSGYEQYF
TRBJ2-2,-,few,TRBV9,TGTGCCAGCAGCGTCCGGGCGAACACCGGGGAGCTGTTTTTT,CASSVRANTGELFF
TRBJ2-7,-,few,TRBV5-6,TGTGCCAGCAGCTCCGGGACTTGGGCCTACGAGCAGTACTTC,CASSSGTWAYEQYF
TRBJ2-3,-,many,TRBV12-3/TRBV12-4,TGTGCCAGCAGTTTCGGGGGCAGGTCAGATACGCAGTATTTT,CASSFGGRSDTQYF
TRBJ1-5,-,many,TRBV3-1,TGTGCCAGCAGCACCGGGAGGTTTGGGCAGCCCCAGCATTTT,CASSTGRFGQPQHF
TRBJ1-1,-,few,TRBV20-1,TGCAGTGCTATAGTCCCCACAGTCCGCGAAGCTTTCTTT,CSAIVPTVREAFF
TRBJ2-6,TRBD1,-,TRBV12-3/TRBV12-4,TGTGCCAGCAGTCGAGACTTAGGACAGGGTTCAGGGGCCAACGTCCTGACTTTC,CASSRDLGQGSGANVLTF
TRBJ1-4,-,-,TRBV20-1,TGCAGTGCTAGAGATGGGGGGGGCAGACTTAATGAAAAACCGTTTTTT,CSARDGGGRLNEKPFF
TRBJ2-7,-,many,TRBV28,TGTGCCACCCCAGCGATCCTGTCCTACGAGCAGTACTTC,CATPAILSYEQYF
TRBJ2-3,-,few,TRBV15,TGTGCCACCAGCAGAGGGGGCGGATACACAGATACGCAGTATTTT,CATSRGGGYTDTQYF
TRBJ1-4,-,many,TRBV5-1,TGCGCCAGCAGCTTGGTCCAGGCCACTAATGAAAAACTGTTTTTT,CASSLVQATNEKLFF
TRBJ1-1,-,many,TRBV12-3/TRBV12-4,TGTGCCAGCAGTTTTTGGACATCTGAAGCTTTCTTT,CASSFWTSEAFF
TRBJ1-2,-,few,TRBV5-1,TGCGCCAGCAGCCCGGACAGCCGGCAGCCGGGTGGCTACACCTTC,CASSPDSRQPGGYTF
TRBJ2-5,-,few,TRBV6-2/TRBV6-3,TGTGCCAGCAGACTGGGACGGAGCGGCCAAGGGCTCCAAGAGACCCAGTACTTC,CASRLGRSGQGLQETQYF
TRBJ2-5,TRBD1,-,TRBV28,TGTGCCAGCAGTTTAGAGCCCGGACAGGGGGGATTCTCCGGGGAGACCCAGTACTTC,CASSLEPGQGGFSGETQYF
TRBJ2-7,-,many,TRBV29-1,TGCAGCGTTGAAGGGTTAGGACAGTCCTACGAGCAGTACTTC,CSVEGLGQSYEQYF
TRBJ2-2,-,few,TRBV5-1,TGCGCCAGCAGCGCCAGGGGGGCCGGGGAGCTGTTTTTT,CASSARGAGELFF
TRBJ2-3,-,many,TRBV19,TGTGCCAGTGAGGGGGTCGATACGCAGTATTTT,CASEGVDTQYF
TRBJ2-3,-,once,TRBV7-9,TGTGCCAGCAGCTTAGTCCTTGGGTACACAGATACGCAGTATTTT,CASSLVLGYTDTQYF
TRBJ2-3,-,many,TRBV9,TGTGCCAGCAGCGTAAGGGTCCGGGAGACGCAGTATTTT,CASSVRVRETQYF
TRBJ2-6,-,few,TRBV2,TGTGCCAGCAGTCAGGTCCGCACTGGGGCCAACGTCCTGACTTTC,CASSQVRTGANVLTF
TRBJ1-2,-,-,TRBV28,TGTGCCAGCAGTTTATTAGGCCAGCTGGCGAACTATGGCTACACCTTC,CASSLLGQLANYGYTF
TRBJ2-1,TRBD2,many,TRBV27,TGTGCCAGCAGTTTATACGGGGGGGCCGGGAACAATGAGCAGTTCTTC,CASSLYGGAGNNEQFF
TRBJ2-7,-,many,TRBV3-1,TGTGCCAGCAGCCAAGTCCCCCTGGCCTACGAGCAGTACTTC,CASSQVPLAYEQYF
TRBJ2-1,-,many,TRBV6-5,TGTGCCAGCAGTTACACGCGGGACCAGAGGTCACAGTTCTTC,CASSYTRDQRSQFF
TRBJ2-3,-,many,TRBV7-3,TGTGCCAGCAGCTTAGCCGGACAGTCCACAGATACGCAGTATTTT,CASSLAGQSTDTQYF
TRBJ2-7,-,many,TRBV11-2,TGTGCCAGCAGCCTCCCCGGGACTCATACCTACGAGCAGTACTTC,CASSLPGTHTYEQYF
TRBJ1-3,-,-,TRBV9,TGTGCCAGCAGCGTAGGAGGAGCCCGCTCTGGAAACACCATATATTTT,CASSVGGARSGNTIYF
TRBJ1-5,-,many,TRBV15,TGTGCCACCAGCAGAGCAAGTCTGGCCGAAGATAGCAATCAGCCCCAGCATTTT,CATSRASLAEDSNQPQHF
TRBJ2-7,-,many,TRBV3-1,TGTGCCAGCAGCCAAGTGACTAGTGTCGCCGAGCAGTACTTC,CASSQVTSVAEQYF